This record concerns one TCR beta chain sequence. This sample is drawn from a study of early T cells in non-severe SARS-CoV-2 infection. TCRdb reanalysed the 5' RACE reads using MiXCR and keeps one entry per CDR3 protein. The sample includes tens of thousands of distinct CDR3 sequences, over 10% seen only once; the top ten take 4% to 4.5%. The source of this sequence is an adult who was a healthcare worker with PCR-confirmed SARS-CoV-2 infection or an uninfected control (not recorded which). The specimen sequenced was whole blood.

The CDR3 reads CASSLRGRGVGGNTIYF. Written as DNA, the CDR3 is TGTGCCAGCAGCTTAAGGGGCCGAGGGGTTGGTGGAAACACCATATATTTT. J is TRBJ1-3 and V is TRBV7-6, with D possibly TRBD1 on 5 matching bases. CDR3 length equals 17 residues. Germline assignment: CDR1 SGHVS and CDR2 FNYEAQ. V gave up 2 bases and J gave up 3 bases, with 17 bases separating them.